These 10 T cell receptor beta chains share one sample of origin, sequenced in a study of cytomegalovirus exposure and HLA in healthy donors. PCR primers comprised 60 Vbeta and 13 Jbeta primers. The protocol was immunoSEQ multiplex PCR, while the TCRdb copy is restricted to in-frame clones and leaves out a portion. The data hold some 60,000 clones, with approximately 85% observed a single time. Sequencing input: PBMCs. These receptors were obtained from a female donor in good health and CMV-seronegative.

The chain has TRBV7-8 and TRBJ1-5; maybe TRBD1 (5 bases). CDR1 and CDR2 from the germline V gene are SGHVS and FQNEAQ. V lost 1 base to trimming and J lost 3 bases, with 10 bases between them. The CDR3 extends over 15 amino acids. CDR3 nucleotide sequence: TGTGCCAGCAGCTTAGAGGGCAGGGTCAATCAGCCCCAGCATTTT. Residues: CASSLEGRVNQPQHF.

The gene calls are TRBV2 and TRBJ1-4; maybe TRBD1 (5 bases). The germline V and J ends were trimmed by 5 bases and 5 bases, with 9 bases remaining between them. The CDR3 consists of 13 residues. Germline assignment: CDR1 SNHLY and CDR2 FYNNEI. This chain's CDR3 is CASSPRANEKLFF. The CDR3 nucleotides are TGTGCCAGCAGTCCCAGGGCAAATGAAAAACTGTTTTTT.

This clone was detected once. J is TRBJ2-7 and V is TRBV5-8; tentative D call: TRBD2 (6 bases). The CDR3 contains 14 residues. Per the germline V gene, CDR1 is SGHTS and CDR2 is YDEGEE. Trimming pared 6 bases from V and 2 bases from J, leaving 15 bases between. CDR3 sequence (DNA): TGTGCCAGCACCCCCCCCGGGGGAACCTACGAGCAGTACTTC. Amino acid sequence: CASTPPGGTYEQYF.

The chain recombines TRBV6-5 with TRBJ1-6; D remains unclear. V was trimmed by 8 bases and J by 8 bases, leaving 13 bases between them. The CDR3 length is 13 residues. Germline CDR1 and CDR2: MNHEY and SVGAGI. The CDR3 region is CASSGVRDSPLHF. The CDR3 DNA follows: TGTGCCAGCTCTGGGGTGAGGGATTCACCCCTCCACTTT.

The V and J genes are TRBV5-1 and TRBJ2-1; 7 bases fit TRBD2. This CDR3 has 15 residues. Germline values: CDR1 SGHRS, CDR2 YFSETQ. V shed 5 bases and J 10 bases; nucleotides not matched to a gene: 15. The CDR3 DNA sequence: TGCGCCAGCAGGGGTGAGGGACTAACGCTAAGCGAGCAGTTCTTC. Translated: CASRGEGLTLSEQFF.

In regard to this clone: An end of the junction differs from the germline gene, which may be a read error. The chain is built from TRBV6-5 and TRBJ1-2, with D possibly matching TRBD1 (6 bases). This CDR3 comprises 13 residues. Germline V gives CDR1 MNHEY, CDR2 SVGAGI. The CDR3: CASTYTGRSGYTF. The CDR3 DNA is TGTGCCAGCACTTACACAGGGCGCAGCGGCTACACCTTC.

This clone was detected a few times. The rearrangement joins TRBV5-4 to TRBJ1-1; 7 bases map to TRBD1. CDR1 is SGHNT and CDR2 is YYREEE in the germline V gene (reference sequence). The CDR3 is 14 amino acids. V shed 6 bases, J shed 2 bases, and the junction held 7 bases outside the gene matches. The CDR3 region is CASTIGGVNTEAFF. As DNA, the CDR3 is TGTGCCAGCACAATAGGGGGCGTAAACACTGAAGCTTTCTTT.

The CDR3 reads CAISARLAGAVGNTGELFF. CDR3 in DNA: TGTGCCATCAGTGCTAGACTAGCGGGGGCCGTAGGGAACACCGGGGAGCTGTTTTTT. The chain links TRBV10-3 to TRBJ2-2; 12 positions match TRBD2. CDR1 ENHRY and CDR2 SYGVKD come from the germline V gene. CDR3 length: 19 residues. The V segment lost 4 bases and the J segment 1 base; nucleotides outside the gene matches: 10.

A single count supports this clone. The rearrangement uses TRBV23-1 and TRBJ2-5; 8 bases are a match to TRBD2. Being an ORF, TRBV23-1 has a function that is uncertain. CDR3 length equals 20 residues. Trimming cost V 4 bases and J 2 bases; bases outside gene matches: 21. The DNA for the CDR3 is TGCGCCAGCAGTCCTATAACTGGCCTAAAACTAGCGGACACTCAAGAGACCCAGTACTTC. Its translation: CASSPITGLKLADTQETQYF.

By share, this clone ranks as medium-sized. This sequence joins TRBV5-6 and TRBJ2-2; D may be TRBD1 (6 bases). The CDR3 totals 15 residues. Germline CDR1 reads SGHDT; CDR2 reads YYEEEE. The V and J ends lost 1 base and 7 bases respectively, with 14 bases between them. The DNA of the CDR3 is TGTGCCAGCAGCTTGCTCCGGCAGGGGAGCGGGGAGCTGTTTTTT. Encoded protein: CASSLLRQGSGELFF.